The 21 T cell receptor beta chains below come from one sample, sequenced in a study of blood T cell repertoires in COVID-19. Measured with immunoSEQ multiplex PCR; TCRdb has only the in-frame clones, and not every one. The sample contains about 270,000 clones, approximately 87% of which appear only once. The sequencing input was peripheral blood. The receptors derive from a woman in her twenties or thirties with COVID-19, enrolled during active disease.

This sequence joins TRBV7-2 and TRBJ2-7; TRBD2 might be the D (6 bases). The CDR3 length is 15 residues. V dropped 4 bases and J dropped 0 bases, with 13 bases sitting between them. Germline V lookup: CDR1 SGHTA, CDR2 FQGNSA. In nucleotides, the CDR3 is TGTGCCAGCAGCTGGCGGGACCGGAGCTCCTACGAGCAGTACTTC. This codes for CASSWRDRSSYEQYF.

The chain combines TRBV28 with TRBJ1-5; 7 positions agree with TRBD1. Unmatched junction bases numbered 6, after V lost 7 bases and J lost 3 bases. Germline-derived CDR1 and CDR2 are MDHEN and SYDVKM. The CDR3 extends over 14 amino acids. CDR3: CASKTTGPNQPQHF. The CDR3, as DNA: TGTGCCAGCAAAACGACAGGGCCCAATCAGCCCCAGCATTTT.

The chain uses TRBV6-4 and TRBJ2-1, with 7 bases matching TRBD1. This CDR3 spans 15 amino acids. Germline lookup yields CDR1 MRHNA and CDR2 SNTAGT. V gave up 6 bases and J gave up 0 bases; unmatched junction bases: 5. The CDR3 DNA reads TGTGCCAGCAGCCCCCGGGACAGCTCCTACAATGAGCAGTTCTTC. Its protein is CASSPRDSSYNEQFF.

The chain couples TRBV15 to TRBJ2-1; D call uncertain. Trimming stripped 3 bases from V and 2 bases from J, with 5 bases between. The CDR3 is made up of 13 amino acids. The V gene's germline CDR1 is LNHNV and CDR2 YYDKDF (reference sequence). The CDR3, as DNA: TGTGCCACCAGCAGTGACACCTACAATGAGCAGTTCTTC. This gives the protein CATSSDTYNEQFF.

The chain has TRBV28 and TRBJ1-2; possible D gene TRBD1, 6 bases. CDR1 is MDHEN and CDR2 is SYDVKM in the germline V gene. This CDR3 is 14 amino acids long. V lost 9 bases and J lost 5, with 19 bases in between. The DNA for the CDR3 is TGTGCCAGTACCCTAATCGGGACAAATTATGGCTACACCTTC. It yields the protein CASTLIGTNYGYTF.

The genes are TRBV2 and TRBJ2-3; 9 bases are shared with TRBD2. V trimming: 5 bases; J trimming: 0 bases; junction bases outside the gene matches: 3. Germline V gene lookup returns CDR1 SNHLY and CDR2 FYNNEI. The CDR3 loop spans 15 amino acids. The CDR3 protein is CASSKLAGSTDTQYF. For the CDR3, the DNA is TGTGCCAGCAGTAAGCTAGCGGGGAGCACAGATACGCAGTATTTT.

The chain uses TRBV5-5 and TRBJ2-1; 8 nucleotides line up with TRBD2. The germline V gene encodes CDR1 SGHKS and CDR2 YYEKEE (reference sequence). Trimming at V came to 0 bases and at J to 7 bases, leaving 9 bases not matched to a gene. There are 16 residues in the CDR3. Here the CDR3 reads CASSLDQWTSRNEQFF. DNA for the CDR3: TGTGCCAGCAGCTTGGATCAGTGGACTAGCAGGAATGAGCAGTTCTTC.

This sequence joins TRBV19 and TRBJ1-4, with a tentative D call TRBD1 (6 bases). This CDR3 spans 13 amino acids. The germline CDR1 and CDR2 sequences are LNHDA and SQIVND (reference sequence). The V end lost 5 bases, the J end lost 8 bases, and 12 bases lay between the germline ends. DNA for the CDR3: TGTGCCAGTAGTGACAGGAGGTGGGAAAAACTGTTTTTT. The encoded protein is CASSDRRWEKLFF.

This clone has just a few counts. Its ends do not fully match the called genes, so a read error is possible. This chain uses TRBV6-1 with TRBJ2-7, with 7 bases aligning to TRBD1. Germline V gene lookup returns CDR1 MNHNS and CDR2 SASEGT. The CDR3 contains 13 residues. This chain's CDR3 is CASCEGGAYEQYF. For the CDR3, the DNA is TGTGCCAGCTGTGAAGGGGGCGCGTACGAGCAGTACTTC.

This chain uses TRBV4-1 with TRBJ2-5; tentatively, D is TRBD1 (6 bases). V dropped 3 bases and J dropped 2 bases, with 13 bases sitting between them. This CDR3 contains 15 residues. Germline V gene data show CDR1 as MGHRA and CDR2 as YSYEKL. The CDR3 region is CASSQKGHNQETQYF. DNA of the CDR3: TGCGCCAGCAGCCAGAAGGGACATAATCAAGAGACCCAGTACTTC.

This sequence joins TRBV5-1 and TRBJ1-6; a possible D gene is TRBD1 (5 bases). The V end lost 4 bases, the J end lost 14 bases, and 19 bases lay between the germline ends. Germline V CDR1 and CDR2: SGHRS, YFSETQ. This CDR3 region has 14 residues. The CDR3 sequence is CASSRTYPRGTLHF. CDR3 nucleotides: TGCGCCAGCAGCCGGACATACCCTCGGGGGACCCTCCACTTT.

A single count supports this clone. The chain is built from TRBV6-5 and TRBJ1-1; 7 bases fit TRBD1. The CDR3 length is 16 residues. The J segment lost 0 bases and the V segment lost 0 bases, leaving 4 bases of the junction unmatched. Germline V CDR1 and CDR2: MNHEY, SVGAGI. CDR3 in amino acids: CASSYSGGVMNTEAFF. The CDR3 region has the DNA TGTGCCAGCAGTTACTCAGGGGGCGTCATGAACACTGAAGCTTTCTTT.

The V call is TRBV6-5, the J call TRBJ2-2; D is perhaps TRBD1 (7 bases). The CDR3 runs 14 residues. V was pared by 5 bases and J by 4 bases, with 11 bases between. Per the germline V gene, CDR1 is MNHEY and CDR2 is SVGAGI. CDR3 in amino acids: CASSRQGGTGELFF. CDR3 coding DNA: TGTGCCAGCAGTCGACAGGGAGGCACCGGGGAGCTGTTTTTT.

The chain couples TRBV11-2 to TRBJ1-1; perhaps TRBD1 as D (6 bases). The CDR3 sequence is 15 residues long. Germline CDR1 SGHAT, CDR2 FQNNGV. V was shortened by 5 bases and J by 0 bases, with 13 bases between the two germline ends. The CDR3: CASSQGDTLNTEAFF. Here the CDR3 DNA reads TGTGCCAGCAGCCAAGGGGACACTTTGAACACTGAAGCTTTCTTT.

V is TRBV7-9 and J is TRBJ1-2, with D maybe TRBD1 (5 bases). Germline loops: CDR1 SEHNR, CDR2 FQNEAQ (reference sequence). This CDR3 contains 16 residues. V lost 5 bases and J 4 bases, leaving 20 bases between the germline ends. CDR3 nucleotides: TGTGCCAGCAGCCCCATGGCCGAGACAGTCATCTATGGCTACACCTTC. Translating gives CASSPMAETVIYGYTF. Complete variable domain (other parts from reference TRBV7-9 and TRBJ1-2): DTGVSQNPRHKITKRGQNVTFRCDPISEHNRLYWYRQTLGQGPEFLTYFQNEAQLEKSRLLSDRFSAERPKGSFSTLEIQRTEQGDSAMYLCASSPMAETVIYGYTFGSGTRLTVV.

This clone was seen once. This sequence joins TRBV7-8 and TRBJ2-1, with a weak D call TRBD1 (6 bases). Germline V lookup: CDR1 SGHVS, CDR2 FQNEAQ. The V gene lost 4 bases and the J gene lost 3 bases, with 13 bases spanning the gap. The CDR3 length is 15 residues. CDR3 DNA: TGTGCCAGCAGCTCGGCAGACAGGCGCTACAATGAGCAGTTCTTC. Residues: CASSSADRRYNEQFF.

The V call is TRBV19, the J call TRBJ1-6; the D is unclear. The V end was cut by 3 bases, the J end by 1 base, with 10 bases between. In germline, CDR1 is LNHDA, CDR2 SQIVND (reference sequence). The CDR3 has 16 residues. CDR3 protein: CASSIHSSSYNSPLHF. DNA for the CDR3: TGTGCCAGTAGTATCCACAGTAGTTCCTATAATTCACCCCTCCACTTT.

The V call is TRBV15, the J call TRBJ1-2, with D tentatively TRBD1 (5 bases). This CDR3 has 15 residues. Looked up from germline, CDR1 is LNHNV and CDR2 is YYDKDF (reference sequence). V lost 2 bases and J 4 bases, leaving 14 bases between the germline ends. The CDR3 bases are TGTGCCACCAGCAGAACTTCGGTGGGGGGCTATGGCTACACCTTC. This sequence encodes CATSRTSVGGYGYTF.

The genes are TRBV11-2 and TRBJ2-7, with 7 bases identical to TRBD2. The CDR3 has 13 residues. The germline V gene encodes CDR1 SGHAT and CDR2 FQNNGV. J was trimmed by 1 base and V by 5 bases; bases with no gene match: 2. The CDR3 coding sequence is TGTGCCAGCAGCCGCGGGGGTTCCTACGAGCAGTACTTC. Its protein is CASSRGGSYEQYF. The whole variable domain, remainder taken from reference TRBV11-2 and TRBJ2-7, is EAGVAQSPRYKIIEKRQSVAFWCNPISGHATLYWYQQILGQGPKLLIQFQNNGVVDDSQLPKDRFSAERLKGVDSTLKIQPAKLEDSAVYLCASSRGGSYEQYFGPGTRLTVT.

The chain employs TRBV21-1 and TRBJ2-2; the DNA was not used to check the table's D call, TRBD1. TRBV21-1 is a pseudogene locus. This CDR3 contains 19 residues. CDR3 sequence (DNA): TGTGCCAGCAGCAAGCTCCGAAGGGTCAGGGTAGTAACCACCGGGGAGCTGTTTTTT. Translating it yields CASSKLRRVRVVTTGELFF.

The chain joins TRBV4-1 to TRBJ2-7; D may be TRBD2 (6 bases). Germline V gives CDR1 MGHRA, CDR2 YSYEKL. The germline V and J ends were trimmed by 4 bases and 0 bases, with 13 bases remaining between them. This CDR3 is 15 amino acids long. Here the CDR3 reads CASSPNPTSSYEQYF. CDR3 nucleotide sequence: TGCGCCAGCAGCCCCAACCCGACTAGCTCCTACGAGCAGTACTTC.